This T cell receptor (beta chain) was captured by sequencing in a study of T cells after yellow fever vaccination. The V gene end was trimmed by 6 bases and the J gene end by 4 bases; junction bases not matched to a gene: 10. This CDR3 has 15 residues. The germline gives CDR1 MNHEY, CDR2 SVGAGI. TCRdb re-called the 5' RACE reads with MiXCR, one entry per CDR3 protein. The table shows hundreds of thousands of distinct CDR3 sequences, with around 13% occurring only once. General study results and limits: Post-booster repertoires contained most primary-vaccination clones again (96% CD4, 88% CD8). FACS-sorted repertoires could harbor abundant contaminating bulk-population clonotypes.

On this clonotype: Its antigen is not identified.

This sample comprised CD4+ T cells sorted from PBMCs, obtained 15 days after the yellow fever booster vaccination. This chain joins TRBV6-5 and TRBJ1-2; TRBD1 agrees at 8 bases. This receptor was identified in a young man who received the YFV17D yellow fever vaccine. The CDR3: CASRGTGPLLYGYTF. The CDR3 bases are TGTGCCAGCAGGGGGACAGGCCCTCTACTCTATGGCTACACCTTC.